These 21 T cell receptor beta chains originate from one sample sequenced in a study of OX40 agonist ivuxolimab in advanced cancers. Only in-frame clones appear in the TCRdb table, and some are missing; sequencing was by immunoSEQ multiplex PCR. Of about 21,000 clones listed, 70% to 90% were seen once; the top ten hold around 38%. The material sequenced was CD4+ or CD8+ T cells sorted from blood, taken in a trial of the OX40 agonist ivuxolimab. All receptors come from an adult with an advanced solid tumor such as melanoma, head and neck, liver or kidney cancer.

The chain has TRBV9 and TRBJ2-5; D tentatively reads TRBD1 or TRBD2 (6 bases each). The CDR3 totals 13 residues. Germline V gene lookup returns CDR1 SGDLS and CDR2 YYNGEE. The V and J ends lost 4 bases and 3 bases respectively, with 10 bases between them. CDR3 bases: TGTGCCAGCAGCCCTAGGGGGGAAGAGACCCAGTACTTC. Translation: CASSPRGEETQYF.

There are many counts of this clone. This chain uses TRBV27 with TRBJ2-1; weak D call: TRBD1 (6 bases). Germline CDR1 MNHEY, CDR2 SMNVEV (reference sequence). V lost 3 bases, J lost 8 bases, and 17 bases lay in between. The CDR3 contains 15 residues. The CDR3 DNA follows: TGTGCCAGCAGTTTCTCCGGGTCGGCAGGGGATGAGCAGTTCTTC. Residues: CASSFSGSAGDEQFF.

The chain links TRBV27 to TRBJ2-3; the D gene is possibly TRBD2 (6 bases). Trimming shortened V by 2 bases and J by 4 bases, and 13 bases separated the two germline ends. Germline CDR1 and CDR2: MNHEY and SMNVEV (reference sequence). The CDR3 contains 15 residues. CDR3 nucleotides: TGTGCCAGCAGTTTAATGTCTAGCGTCGCAGATACGCAGTATTTT. This encodes CASSLMSSVADTQYF.

The chain links TRBV13 to TRBJ1-1, with unresolved D. The length of the CDR3 is 13 residues. Trimming removed 1 base at V and 1 base at J, with 4 bases between. Germline V gene lookup returns CDR1 PRHDT and CDR2 FYEKMQ (reference sequence). CDR3 protein: CASSLDTNTEAFF. CDR3 in DNA: TGTGCCAGCAGCTTAGACACGAACACTGAAGCTTTCTTT. Together with reference TRBV13 and TRBJ1-1, the CDR3 gives the full variable domain: AAGVIQSPRHLIKEKRETATLKCYPIPRHDTVYWYQQGPGQDPQFLISFYEKMQSDKGSIPDRFSAQQFSDYHSELNMSSLELGDSALYFCASSLDTNTEAFFGQGTRLTVV.

In nucleotides, the CDR3 is TGTGCCAGCTCTCCCGCCCTAGGGGGTTATGGCTACACCTTC. Translated: CASSPALGGYGYTF. The gene calls are TRBV7-9 and TRBJ1-2; the D gene is possibly TRBD1 (6 bases). CDR3 length: 14 residues. Trimming took 8 bases from V and 5 from J, leaving 18 bases between them. Germline CDR1 SEHNR, CDR2 FQNEAQ (reference sequence).

The J gene is TRBJ2-5, the V gene TRBV21-1. TRBV21-1 is a known pseudogene. The CDR3 sequence is 15 residues long. In nucleotides, the CDR3 is TGTGCCAGCAGCAAAGGGGCGGTTTGTATAGAGACCCAGTACTTC. It is translated as CASSKGAVCIETQYF.

This clone was observed a few times. CDR3 region: CASSEALPYSPGELFF. CDR3 coding DNA: TGTGCCAGCAGTGAAGCGCTTCCGTATAGCCCCGGGGAGCTGTTTTTT. The chain carries TRBV6-1 and TRBJ2-2; D ambiguous. This CDR3 spans 16 amino acids. The germline V gene encodes CDR1 MNHNS and CDR2 SASEGT. V gave up 0 bases and J gave up 6 bases, with 14 bases separating them.

J is TRBJ2-7 and V is TRBV6-1; 7 bases map to TRBD2. This CDR3 is 11 amino acids long. V lost 8 bases and J lost 3; bases outside the gene matches: 1. Germline CDR1 and CDR2: MNHNS and SASEGT. CDR3 DNA sequence: TGTGCCAGCGGGGAGGGCTACGAGCAGTACTTC. This gives the protein CASGEGYEQYF.

The V call is TRBV5-4, the J call TRBJ2-4; D call uncertain. The CDR3 has 13 residues. Germline assignment: CDR1 SGHNT and CDR2 YYREEE (reference sequence). V lost 4 bases and J lost 5, with 10 bases in between. Written as DNA, the CDR3 is TGTGCCAGCAGCGTAAATGGGGAAAACATTCAGTACTTC. This translates into CASSVNGENIQYF.

The CDR3 reads CASSQRDRWYEQYF. Here the CDR3 DNA reads TGTGCCAGCAGCCAAAGGGACCGGTGGTACGAGCAGTACTTC. The chain combines TRBV14 with TRBJ2-7, with D possibly being TRBD1 or TRBD2 (5 bases each). V dropped 2 bases and J dropped 4 bases, with 12 bases sitting between them. Per the germline V gene, CDR1 is SGHDN and CDR2 is FVKESK. The CDR3 runs 14 residues.

This clone has more than one count but fewer than ten. V is TRBV2 and J is TRBJ1-5; no definite D call. Looked up from germline, CDR1 is SNHLY and CDR2 is FYNNEI. Trimming stripped 5 bases from V and 0 bases from J, with 8 bases between. The CDR3 sequence is 14 residues long. CDR3 protein: CASSRSTSNQPQHF. Written as DNA, the CDR3 is TGTGCCAGCAGTAGAAGCACTAGCAATCAGCCCCAGCATTTT.

The chain links TRBV13 to TRBJ1-4, with 8 bases that match TRBD1. Germline CDR1 PRHDT, CDR2 FYEKMQ (reference sequence). The CDR3 runs 15 residues. The ends lost 5 bases at V and 0 bases at J; junction bases unmatched: 2. CDR3 in amino acids: CASSGQGATNEKLFF. DNA for the CDR3: TGTGCCAGCAGCGGACAGGGCGCAACTAATGAAAAACTGTTTTTT.

This chain uses TRBV7-9 with TRBJ2-5; D not certain. TRBJ2-7 matches the DNA end more closely, so the J call is doubtful. CDR1 and CDR2 (germline): SEHNR, FQNEAQ (reference sequence). There are 12 residues in the CDR3. CDR3 region: CASSPPGYEQYF. CDR3 DNA sequence: TGTGCCAGCAGCCCCCCCGGCTACGAGCAGTACTTC.

The V gene is TRBV28, the J gene TRBJ1-1; D not certain. V gave up 7 bases and J gave up 1 base, with 10 bases separating them. This CDR3 is 13 amino acids long. Germline CDR1 is MDHEN and CDR2 is SYDVKM. The CDR3 coding sequence is TGTGCCAGCAACCTTCGCGGGAACACTGAAGCTTTCTTT. It codes for CASNLRGNTEAFF.

The chain employs TRBV6-5 and TRBJ2-7; TRBD1 matches at 9 bases. The CDR3 is 16 amino acids. The V and J ends lost 0 bases and 1 base, in that order; junction bases with no gene match: 4. CDR1 is MNHEY and CDR2 is SVGAGI in the germline V gene. CDR3 protein: CASSYSRDRVSYEQYF. Here the CDR3 DNA reads TGTGCCAGCAGTTACTCAAGGGACAGGGTTTCCTACGAGCAGTACTTC.

The chain carries TRBV19 and TRBJ2-2; 9 nucleotides align to TRBD2. This CDR3 has 16 residues. The germline gives CDR1 LNHDA, CDR2 SQIVND (reference sequence). V shed 8 bases and J 2 bases; nucleotides not matched to a gene: 9. In DNA, the CDR3 is TGTGCCAGTGATCATAGCGGGGGAGCTAACACCGGGGAGCTGTTTTTT. Translation gives CASDHSGGANTGELFF.

V is TRBV27 and J is TRBJ2-1; either TRBD1 or TRBD2 may fit D (6 bases each). V lost 4 bases, J lost 0 bases, and 10 bases lay in between. The CDR3 runs 15 residues. Germline CDR1 MNHEY, CDR2 SMNVEV (reference sequence). Written as DNA, the CDR3 is TGTGCCAGCAGTTCGGGGGCAAGCTCCTACAATGAGCAGTTCTTC. This gives the protein CASSSGASSYNEQFF.

The chain carries TRBV9 and TRBJ2-5, with unresolved D. The V gene's germline CDR1 is SGDLS and CDR2 YYNGEE. The V end was cut by 2 bases, the J end by 5 bases, with 10 bases between. The length of the CDR3 is 13 residues. In DNA, the CDR3 is TGTGCCAGCAGCGTCGAGTCTGGGGAGACCCAGTACTTC. Translating it yields CASSVESGETQYF.

CDR3 bases: TGTGCCAGCAGCTCTACAGGGGTGTATGGCTACACCTTC. It specifies CASSSTGVYGYTF. The V gene is TRBV7-9, the J gene TRBJ1-2; TRBD1 matches at 7 bases. The junction had 4 bases not matched to a gene; V was cut back by 4 bases and J by 5 bases. Germline V gives CDR1 SEHNR, CDR2 FQNEAQ (reference sequence). This CDR3 is built from 13 residues.

CDR3 coding DNA: TGCGCCAGCAGCCAAGTGAGCAGTTCCAATCAGCCCCAGCATTTT. As protein: CASSQVSSSNQPQHF. The chain recombines TRBV4-1 with TRBJ1-5; no clear D gene. Germline CDR1 is MGHRA and CDR2 is YSYEKL. This CDR3 comprises 15 residues. Trimming stripped 1 base from V and 3 bases from J, with 10 bases between.

This clone was seen a few times. This chain joins TRBV27 and TRBJ1-5; maybe TRBD1 (5 bases). Trimming cost V 6 bases and J 4 bases, with 16 bases left between them. This CDR3 contains 15 residues. Germline assignment: CDR1 MNHEY and CDR2 SMNVEV (reference sequence). The CDR3 sequence: CASSQDLRANQPQHF. Here the CDR3 DNA reads TGTGCCAGCAGCCAAGATCTCAGGGCAAATCAGCCCCAGCATTTT.